This note documents a single T cell receptor beta chain sequence. The antigen is unknown. The PCR made use of 60 Vbeta and 13 Jbeta primers. Some clones are missing from TCRdb's copy, which holds only in-frame ones; the method was immunoSEQ multiplex PCR. This table holds roughly 100,000 clones, 76% found once. The data originate from a study of cytomegalovirus exposure and HLA in healthy donors. Germline loops: CDR1 SGHRS, CDR2 YFSETQ. The CDR3 totals 14 residues. V trimming: 3 bases; J trimming: 0 bases; junction bases outside the gene matches: 3. Study-level points and caveats: Fewer N-insertions (relative to the roughly 670-donor mean) were reportedly seen in an Asian-associated ancestry cluster in a later analysis. A later look showed TCR association rates differing by HLA locus, highest for DRB1 and lowest for HLA-C. In vitro assays verified that three CMV-associated chains recognized CMV antigens specifically.

Sequencing was carried out using PBMCs. The TCR originated in a man aged 35-49 years in good health and CMV-seronegative. The chain uses TRBV5-1 and TRBJ2-7; TRBD1 aligns across 7 bases. This CDR3 is CASSSWTGSYEQYF. CDR3 in DNA: TGCGCCAGCAGCTCTTGGACAGGCTCCTACGAGCAGTACTTC.